One sample yielded the 24 T cell receptor beta chains listed below, sequenced in a study of blood T cell repertoires in COVID-19. Measured with immunoSEQ multiplex PCR; TCRdb has only the in-frame clones, and not every one. The data contain around 100,000 clones, around 88% of them seen just once; the ten biggest clones take up about 3.2%. The sequencing sample was made of peripheral blood. The receptors come from a human donor in a cohort sampled during active COVID-19.

This chain connects TRBV3-1 (or the pseudogene TRBV3-2) to TRBJ1-1, with D hard to call. V lost 3 bases to trimming and J lost 1 base, with 12 bases between them. The CDR3 runs to 15 residues. Looked up from germline, CDR1 is LGHDT and CDR2 is YNNKEL (reference sequence). The CDR3 region is CASSQFLAGNTEAFF. The CDR3 DNA reads TGTGCCAGCAGCCAGTTCTTGGCAGGGAACACTGAAGCTTTCTTT.

This chain connects TRBV7-9 to TRBJ1-3; weak D call: TRBD1 (5 bases). CDR1 is SEHNR, CDR2 FQNEAQ, per germline (reference sequence). This CDR3 has 15 residues. V lost 2 bases and J lost 1, with 9 bases in between. CDR3 sequence reads: CASSLRGISGNTIYF. Here the CDR3 DNA reads TGTGCCAGCAGCTTAAGGGGAATTTCTGGAAACACCATATATTTT.

The chain recombines TRBV30 with TRBJ2-1; TRBD1 aligns across 9 bases. Germline loops: CDR1 GTSNPN, CDR2 SVGIG (reference sequence). The CDR3 has 14 amino acids. J gave up 9 bases and V 7 bases, and 13 bases lay outside the gene matches. CDR3 bases: TGTGCCTTCTCACAGGGGGCGTTAAATCTTGAGCAGTTCTTC. This translates into CAFSQGALNLEQFF.

The gene calls are TRBV27 and TRBJ2-3, with D tentatively TRBD2 (6 bases). The V end was cut by 1 base, the J end by 6 bases, with 17 bases between. CDR1 is MNHEY and CDR2 is SMNVEV in the germline V gene (reference sequence). The CDR3 covers 16 residues. The CDR3 region is CASSLWGGSEGDTQYF. The CDR3 coding sequence is TGTGCCAGCAGTTTATGGGGCGGATCGGAGGGGGATACGCAGTATTTT.

The J gene is TRBJ2-2, the V gene TRBV10-1; TRBD2 matches at 7 bases. Germline V gene sequence: CDR1 WNHNN, CDR2 SYGVQD (reference sequence). V lost 6 bases to trimming and J lost 2 bases; unmatched junction nucleotides: 3. The CDR3 covers 14 residues. The CDR3 DNA reads as TGCGCCAGCAGGAGGGACTACAACACCGGGGAGCTGTTTTTT. Translated, it gives CASRRDYNTGELFF.

In its sample, this clone was seen once. The chain carries TRBV11-3 and TRBJ2-5; TRBD1 aligns across 9 bases. The CDR3 sequence is 15 residues long. Germline CDR1 and CDR2: SGHNT and YENEEA. V trimming: 5 bases; J trimming: 4 bases; junction bases outside the gene matches: 8. CDR3 nucleotides: TGTGCCAGCAGCCGGAGGACAGGGGCGACAGAGACCCAGTACTTC. Protein: CASSRRTGATETQYF.

V and J are TRBV30 and TRBJ2-7, with TRBD1 identical over 11 bases. The CDR3 sequence is 15 residues long. The ends lost 4 bases at V and 2 bases at J; junction bases unmatched: 7. Germline V gene sequence: CDR1 GTSNPN, CDR2 SVGIG (reference sequence). The CDR3 reads CAWTVGTGGAYEQYF. Written as DNA, the CDR3 is TGTGCCTGGACCGTCGGGACAGGGGGGGCCTACGAGCAGTACTTC.

The rearrangement links TRBV6-2 or TRBV6-3 to TRBJ2-1; 12 nucleotides line up with TRBD2. J lost 7 bases, V lost 4 bases, and 5 bases had no gene match. The CDR3 has 15 residues. Germline CDR1 is MNHEY and CDR2 is SVGEGT. CDR3 sequence reads: CASSLGLAGNNEQFF. CDR3 sequence (DNA): TGTGCCAGCAGTTTAGGACTAGCGGGAAATAATGAGCAGTTCTTC.

The chain combines TRBV9 with TRBJ2-2, with D possibly matching TRBD2 (5 bases). This CDR3 contains 16 residues. CDR1 is SGDLS and CDR2 is YYNGEE in the germline V gene. V was trimmed by 0 bases and J by 6 bases, leaving 15 bases between them. The CDR3 here is CASSVESELRAGELFF. The DNA of the CDR3 is TGTGCCAGCAGCGTAGAGAGCGAGTTGAGGGCCGGGGAGCTGTTTTTT.

This sequence joins TRBV5-1 and TRBJ2-1, with D perhaps matching TRBD2 (6 bases). The ends were cut back, 4 bases at V and 7 bases at J, with 12 bases in the middle. Germline CDR1 and CDR2: SGHRS and YFSETQ. The CDR3 loop spans 13 amino acids. CDR3: CASSPAEGNEQFF. Written as DNA, the CDR3 is TGCGCCAGCAGCCCAGCGGAGGGGAATGAGCAGTTCTTC.

This rearrangement joins TRBV24-1 to TRBJ2-2, with D unclear. Germline V gives CDR1 KGHDR, CDR2 SFDVKD. The CDR3 is 17 amino acids. With 3 bases removed from V and 1 base from J, the gap between germline ends came to 14 bases. DNA for the CDR3: TGTGCCACCAGTGATCCGGCATGGGCAGGGAACACCGGGGAGCTGTTTTTT. Protein product: CATSDPAWAGNTGELFF.

The rearrangement uses TRBV3-1 (or the pseudogene TRBV3-2) and TRBJ1-4; D possibly corresponds to TRBD1 (6 bases). Germline V lookup: CDR1 LGHDT, CDR2 YNNKEL (reference sequence). This CDR3 comprises 11 residues. Trimming stripped 6 bases from V and 12 bases from J, with 11 bases between. The CDR3 nucleotides are TGTGCCAGCAGTCTACAGGGAGAACTGTTTTTT. It specifies CASSLQGELFF.

The genes are TRBV2 and TRBJ2-6; 10 bases are a match to TRBD2. The CDR3 has 17 residues. Germline CDR1 is SNHLY and CDR2 is FYNNEI. With V trimmed by 6 bases and J by 2 bases, 7 bases remained unmatched. CDR3 in amino acids: CASSQNSGGTGANVLTF. In nucleotides, the CDR3 is TGTGCCAGCAGCCAAAATAGCGGGGGGACTGGGGCCAACGTCCTGACTTTC.

The table lists this clone with a count of one. The chain carries TRBV6-5 and TRBJ2-2; TRBD1 matches at 8 bases. J was trimmed by 7 bases and V by 10 bases; bases with no gene match: 8. The CDR3 contains 13 residues. Germline V gene lookup returns CDR1 MNHEY and CDR2 SVGAGI. This CDR3 reads CAIAGGADGELFF. CDR3 coding DNA: TGTGCCATAGCAGGGGGCGCGGACGGGGAGCTGTTTTTT.

The chain recombines TRBV5-1 with TRBJ1-2; tentatively, D is TRBD1 (6 bases). Germline loops: CDR1 SGHRS, CDR2 YFSETQ. This CDR3 has 15 residues. With 0 bases removed from V and 0 bases from J, the gap between germline ends came to 9 bases. CDR3 amino acids: CASSLGPGANYGYTF. The CDR3 DNA follows: TGCGCCAGCAGCTTGGGGCCAGGGGCTAACTATGGCTACACCTTC.

The chain recombines TRBV7-9 with TRBJ2-1; 13 positions agree with TRBD2. V was clipped by 3 bases and J by 11 bases; unmatched bases: 7. The length of the CDR3 is 15 residues. The germline CDR1 and CDR2 sequences are SEHNR and FQNEAQ (reference sequence). CDR3 protein: CASSFGTSGVGKQFF. The CDR3 DNA sequence: TGTGCCAGCAGCTTTGGGACTAGCGGGGTCGGGAAGCAGTTCTTC.

This clone appeared a single time. V and J are TRBV5-1 and TRBJ2-1; a weak D match, TRBD2 (5 bases). V was shortened by 0 bases and J by 10 bases, with 17 bases between the two germline ends. Germline CDR1 SGHRS, CDR2 YFSETQ. CDR3 size: 15 residues. CDR3 protein: CASSLALKGEDEQFF. The CDR3 DNA reads TGCGCCAGCAGCTTGGCCTTAAAGGGAGAGGACGAGCAGTTCTTC.

This clone appeared once. This chain joins TRBV18 and TRBJ1-5; D not certain. The length of the CDR3 is 14 residues. Germline V gives CDR1 KGHSH, CDR2 LQKENI. The V gene lost 4 bases and the J gene lost 4 bases, with 11 bases spanning the gap. CDR3 in DNA: TGTGCCAGCTCACTCGACGGAGATAATCAGCCCCAGCATTTT. Amino acid sequence: CASSLDGDNQPQHF. Based on the CDR3 plus reference TRBV18 and TRBJ1-5, the full variable domain is NAGVMQNPRHLVRRRGQEARLRCSPMKGHSHVYWYRQLPEEGLKFMVYLQKENIIDESGMPKERFSAEFPKEGPSILRIQQVVRGDSAAYFCASSLDGDNQPQHFGDGTRLSIL.

The rearrangement joins TRBV19 to TRBJ1-6; 9 bases line up with TRBD1. The CDR3 runs 15 residues. The germline V gene has CDR1 LNHDA and CDR2 SQIVND (reference sequence). The ends lost 7 bases at V and 5 bases at J; junction bases unmatched: 6. The CDR3: CASTQRTGDNSPLHF. The CDR3 region has the DNA TGTGCCAGTACACAACGGACAGGGGATAATTCACCCCTCCACTTT.

The rearrangement links TRBV19 to TRBJ2-3, with D perhaps TRBD2 (7 bases). From germline, CDR1 is LNHDA and CDR2 SQIVND (reference sequence). The CDR3 runs 15 residues. V was cut by 5 bases and J by 0 bases, with 12 bases left in between. The CDR3 sequence: CASSFGGPSTDTQYF. The CDR3 region has the DNA TGTGCCAGTAGTTTCGGGGGGCCTAGCACAGATACGCAGTATTTT.

The gene calls are TRBV6-2 or TRBV6-3 and TRBJ1-5; 7 bases map to TRBD1. With 2 bases clipped from V and 0 bases from J, the junction kept 4 bases outside the gene matches. The germline CDR1 and CDR2 sequences are MNHEY and SVGEGT. This CDR3 comprises 16 residues. The CDR3 DNA sequence: TGTGCCAGCAGTTACGGGGGACAGTTTAGCAATCAGCCCCAGCATTTT. Its protein product is CASSYGGQFSNQPQHF.

The rearrangement uses TRBV5-6 and TRBJ2-1; possibly TRBD1 for D (6 bases). Germline CDR1 SGHDT, CDR2 YYEEEE. The CDR3 is 16 residues long. V was cut by 4 bases and J by 4 bases, with 18 bases left in between. The CDR3 loop reads CASSGWTEIKYNEQFF. In DNA form, the CDR3 reads TGTGCCAGCAGCGGATGGACAGAGATAAAATACAATGAGCAGTTCTTC.

V is TRBV13 and J is TRBJ2-3; 11 bases match TRBD2. The CDR3 is 18 amino acids. The V gene end was trimmed by 3 bases and the J gene end by 1 base; junction bases not matched to a gene: 9. Germline V gene lookup returns CDR1 PRHDT and CDR2 FYEKMQ (reference sequence). Here the CDR3 reads CASSFLLAGEGGTDTQYF. CDR3 in DNA: TGTGCCAGCAGCTTCTTACTAGCGGGAGAAGGCGGCACAGATACGCAGTATTTT.

V and J are TRBV19 and TRBJ1-4; 9 bases map to TRBD1. Unmatched junction bases numbered 3, after V lost 6 bases and J lost 7 bases. The CDR3 runs 13 residues. CDR1 is LNHDA, CDR2 SQIVND, per germline (reference sequence). The chain's CDR3 is CASRDRGREKLFF. The CDR3 DNA reads TGTGCCAGTAGGGACAGGGGCCGTGAAAAACTGTTTTTT. Based on the CDR3 plus reference TRBV19 and TRBJ1-4, the full variable domain is DGGITQSPKYLFRKEGQNVTLSCEQNLNHDAMYWYRQDPGQGLRLIYYSQIVNDFQKGDIAEGYSVSREKKESFPLTVTSAQKNPTAFYLCASRDRGREKLFFGSGTQLSVL.